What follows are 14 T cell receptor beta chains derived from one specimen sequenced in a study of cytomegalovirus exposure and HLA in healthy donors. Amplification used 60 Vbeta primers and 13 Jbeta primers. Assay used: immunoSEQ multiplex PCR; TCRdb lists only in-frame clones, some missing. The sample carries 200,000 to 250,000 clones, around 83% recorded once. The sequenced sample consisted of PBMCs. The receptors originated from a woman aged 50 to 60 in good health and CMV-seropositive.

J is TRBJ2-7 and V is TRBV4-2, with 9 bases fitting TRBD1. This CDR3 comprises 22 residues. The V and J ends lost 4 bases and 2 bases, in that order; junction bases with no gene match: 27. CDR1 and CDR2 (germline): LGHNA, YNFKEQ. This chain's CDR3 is CASSRRIISGTGFANLTYEQYF. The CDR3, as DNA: TGTGCCAGCAGCCGCAGGATTATCTCCGGGACAGGGTTCGCTAACTTGACCTACGAGCAGTACTTC.

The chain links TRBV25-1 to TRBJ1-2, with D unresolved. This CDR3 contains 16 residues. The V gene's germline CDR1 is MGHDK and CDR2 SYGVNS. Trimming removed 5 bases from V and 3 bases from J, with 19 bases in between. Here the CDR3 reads CASSPFGNPAHYGYTF. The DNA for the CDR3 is TGTGCCAGCAGTCCCTTCGGGAATCCCGCCCACTATGGCTACACCTTC.

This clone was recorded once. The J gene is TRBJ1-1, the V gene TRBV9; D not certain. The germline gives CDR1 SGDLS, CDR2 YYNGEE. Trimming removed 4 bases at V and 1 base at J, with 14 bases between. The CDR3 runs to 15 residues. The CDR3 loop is CASSPTGTGNTEAFF. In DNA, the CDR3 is TGTGCCAGCAGCCCCACGGGAACGGGGAACACTGAAGCTTTCTTT. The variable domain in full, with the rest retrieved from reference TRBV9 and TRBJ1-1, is DSGVTQTPKHLITATGQRVTLRCSPRSGDLSVYWYQQSLDQGLQFLIQYYNGEERAKGNILERFSAQQFPDLHSELNLSSLELGDSALYFCASSPTGTGNTEAFFGQGTRLTVV.

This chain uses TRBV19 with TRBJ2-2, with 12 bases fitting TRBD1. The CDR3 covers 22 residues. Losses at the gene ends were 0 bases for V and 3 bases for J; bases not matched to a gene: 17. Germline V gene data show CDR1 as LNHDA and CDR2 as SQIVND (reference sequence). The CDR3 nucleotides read TGTGCCAGTAGTATAGATCCAACTTCGGTGGGACAGGGGGCCCCCGACACCGGGGAGCTGTTTTTT. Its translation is CASSIDPTSVGQGAPDTGELFF.

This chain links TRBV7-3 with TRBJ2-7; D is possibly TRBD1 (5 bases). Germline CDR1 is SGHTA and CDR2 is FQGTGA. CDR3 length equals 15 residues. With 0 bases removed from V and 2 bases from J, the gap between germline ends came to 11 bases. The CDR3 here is CASSLTRALTYEQYF. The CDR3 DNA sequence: TGTGCCAGCAGCTTAACCAGGGCTTTAACCTACGAGCAGTACTTC.

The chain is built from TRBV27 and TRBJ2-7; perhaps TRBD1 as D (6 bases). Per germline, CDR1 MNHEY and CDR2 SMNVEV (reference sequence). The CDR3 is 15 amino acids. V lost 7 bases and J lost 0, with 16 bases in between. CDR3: CASTTPDSFSYEQYF. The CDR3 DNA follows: TGTGCCAGCACCACCCCGGACAGTTTCTCCTACGAGCAGTACTTC.

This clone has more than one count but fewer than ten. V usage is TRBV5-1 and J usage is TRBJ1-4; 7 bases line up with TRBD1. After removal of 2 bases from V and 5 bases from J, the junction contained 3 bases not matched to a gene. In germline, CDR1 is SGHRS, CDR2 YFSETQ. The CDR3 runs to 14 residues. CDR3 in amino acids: CASSLQGWNEKLFF. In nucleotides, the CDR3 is TGCGCCAGCAGCTTACAGGGGTGGAATGAAAAACTGTTTTTT. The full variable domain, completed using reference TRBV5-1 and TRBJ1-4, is KAGVTQTPRYLIKTRGQQVTLSCSPISGHRSVSWYQQTPGQGLQFLFEYFSETQRNKGNFPGRFSGRQFSNSRSEMNVSTLELGDSALYLCASSLQGWNEKLFFGSGTQLSVL.

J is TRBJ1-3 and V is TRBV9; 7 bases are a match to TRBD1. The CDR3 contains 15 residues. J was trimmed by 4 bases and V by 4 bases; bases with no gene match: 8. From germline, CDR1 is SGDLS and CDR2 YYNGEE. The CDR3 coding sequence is TGTGCCAGCAGCCGTCAAGGACAGGAAGGAAACACCATATATTTT. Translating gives CASSRQGQEGNTIYF. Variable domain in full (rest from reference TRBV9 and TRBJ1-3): DSGVTQTPKHLITATGQRVTLRCSPRSGDLSVYWYQQSLDQGLQFLIQYYNGEERAKGNILERFSAQQFPDLHSELNLSSLELGDSALYFCASSRQGQEGNTIYFGEGSWLTVV.

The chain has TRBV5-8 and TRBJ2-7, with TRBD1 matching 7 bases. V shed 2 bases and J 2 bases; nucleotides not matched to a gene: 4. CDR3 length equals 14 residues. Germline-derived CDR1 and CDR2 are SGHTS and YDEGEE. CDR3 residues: CASSLNRGPYEQYF. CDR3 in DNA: TGTGCCAGCAGCTTAAACAGGGGCCCCTACGAGCAGTACTTC. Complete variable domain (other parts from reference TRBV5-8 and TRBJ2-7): EAGVTQSPTHLIKTRGQQATLRCSPISGHTSVYWYQQALGLGLQFLLWYDEGEERNRGNFPPRFSGRQFPNYSSELNVNALELEDSALYLCASSLNRGPYEQYFGPGTRLTVT.

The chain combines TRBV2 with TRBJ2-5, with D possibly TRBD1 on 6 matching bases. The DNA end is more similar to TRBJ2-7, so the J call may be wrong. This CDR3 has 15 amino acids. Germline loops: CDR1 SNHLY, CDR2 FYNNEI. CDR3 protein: CASSMGQGLSYEQYF. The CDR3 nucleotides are TGTGCCAGCAGTATGGGACAAGGCCTATCCTACGAGCAGTACTTC.

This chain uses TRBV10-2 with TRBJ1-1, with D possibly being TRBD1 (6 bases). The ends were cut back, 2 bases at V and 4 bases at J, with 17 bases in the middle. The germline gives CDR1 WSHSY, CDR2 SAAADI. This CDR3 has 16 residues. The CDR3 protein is CASSEPAGARGTEAFF. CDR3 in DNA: TGCGCCAGCAGTGAGCCCGCCGGGGCCAGGGGCACTGAAGCTTTCTTT.

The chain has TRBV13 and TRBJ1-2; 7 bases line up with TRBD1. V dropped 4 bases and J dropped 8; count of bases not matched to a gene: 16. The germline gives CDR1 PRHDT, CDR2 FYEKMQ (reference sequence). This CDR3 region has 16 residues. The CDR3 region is CASSSALKGALGGYTF. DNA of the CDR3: TGTGCCAGCAGCTCCGCCCTCAAGGGGGCTTTGGGAGGCTACACCTTC.

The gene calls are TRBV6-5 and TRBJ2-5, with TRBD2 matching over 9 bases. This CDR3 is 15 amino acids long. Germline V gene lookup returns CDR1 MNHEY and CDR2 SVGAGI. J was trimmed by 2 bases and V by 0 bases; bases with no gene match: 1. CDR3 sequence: CASSYSLAGQETQYF. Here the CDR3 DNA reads TGTGCCAGCAGTTACTCCCTAGCGGGACAAGAGACCCAGTACTTC.

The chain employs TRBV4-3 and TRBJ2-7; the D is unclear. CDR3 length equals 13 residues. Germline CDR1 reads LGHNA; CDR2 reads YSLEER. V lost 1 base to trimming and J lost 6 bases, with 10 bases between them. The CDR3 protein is CASSQGSSGEQYF. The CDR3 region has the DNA TGCGCCAGCAGCCAAGGGAGTTCGGGCGAGCAGTACTTC.